Reported below is one T cell receptor (beta chain). TCRdb re-called the multiplex PCR reads through MiXCR, storing one row per CDR3 protein. The data contain approximately 90,000 distinct CDR3 sequences, around 29% of them singletons. The sample is drawn from a study of breast tumors, draining lymph nodes, adjacent tissues. Breast cancer patients provided tissue from their axillary draining lymph nodes. CDR3 length: 12 residues. The ends were cut back, 5 bases at V and 11 bases at J, with 15 bases in the middle. Germline CDR1 reads MRHNA; CDR2 reads SNTAGT. The clonotype comes from a female donor with breast cancer. Some clones in this sample may be carry-over from other donors' samples. The gene calls are TRBV6-4 and TRBJ1-2, with D possibly TRBD1 on 5 matching bases. The material sequenced was axillary lymph node tissue. CDR3 coding DNA: TGTGCCAGCAGTATCCCCAGCGGGGCTTACACCTTC. This codes for CASSIPSGAYTF.